This is a list of T cell receptor beta chains from one sample in a study of T cell responses to AZD1222 COVID-19 vaccine. Assay used: immunoSEQ multiplex PCR; TCRdb lists only in-frame clones, some missing. The sample carries approximately 120,000 clones, 80% to 90% recorded once. The sample was peripheral blood, taken on day 0 of AZD1222 vaccination. The receptors derive from an adult in good health. Both conserved end residues are part of each CDR3. D genes are given only for firm matches. Some rows have no size entry. The others give once, few or many, or a class for an expanded clone.

J	size	V	D	DNA	CDR3
TRBJ2-1	once	TRBV30	TRBD1	TGTGCCTGGAGTGTACAGGGGCAGTACTACAATGAGCAGTTCTTC	CAWSVQGQYYNEQFF
TRBJ2-3	-	TRBV29-1	TRBD2	TGCAGCGCCCCGGCTAGCGGGAGGGCCATCACAGATACGCAGTATTTT	CSAPASGRAITDTQYF
TRBJ1-2	-	TRBV5-1	-	TGCGCCAGCAGCTTGGTGTCAGCACAAGCTAACTATGGCTACACCTTC	CASSLVSAQANYGYTF
TRBJ2-7	-	TRBV27	TRBD1	TGTGCCAGCAGTTACGGGACAGGGGTCTCCGAGCAGTACTTC	CASSYGTGVSEQYF
TRBJ2-2	-	TRBV7-3	TRBD2	TGTGCCAGCAGCCCCCGACCGGGGGGCACCGGGGAGCTGTTTTTT	CASSPRPGGTGELFF
TRBJ2-7	-	TRBV20-1	-	TGCAGTGCTAGTCGGGGGCCTTTCAACTACGAGCAGTACTTC	CSASRGPFNYEQYF
TRBJ2-5	-	TRBV6-6	TRBD2	TGTGCCAGCTGGTATAGCGGGAGTGTAGAGACCCAGTACTTC	CASWYSGSVETQYF
TRBJ2-3	once	TRBV9	TRBD2	TGTGCCAGCAGCGTAGTAACTAGCGGGCGCACAGATACGCAGTATTTT	CASSVVTSGRTDTQYF
TRBJ1-1	-	TRBV9	-	TGTGCCAGCAGCGTAGGGAATGGGCACACTGAAGCTTTCTTT	CASSVGNGHTEAFF
TRBJ2-1	-	TRBV28	-	TGTGCCAGCAGTTTAACAGGGCCTTACAATGAGCAGTTCTTC	CASSLTGPYNEQFF
TRBJ2-1	few	TRBV6-6	TRBD1	TGTGCCAGCAGCGAACAGGGGGCATGGGAGCAGTTCTTC	CASSEQGAWEQFF
TRBJ2-5	-	TRBV5-1	-	TGCGCCAGCAGCTTGAAGGGGGAGACCCAGTACTTC	CASSLKGETQYF
TRBJ1-2	few	TRBV6-5	-	TGTGCCAGCAGTTACTCGAGGGGCAGGGGCGATGGCTACACCTTC	CASSYSRGRGDGYTF
TRBJ2-3	-	TRBV28	-	TGTGCCAGCAGTTTAGTGGGACCCACAGATACGCAGTATTTT	CASSLVGPTDTQYF
TRBJ2-2	-	TRBV9	TRBD2	TGTGCCAGCAGCGTACACCCTAGCGGGAAGAACACCGGGGAGCTGTTTTTT	CASSVHPSGKNTGELFF
TRBJ2-2	-	TRBV6-2/TRBV6-3	TRBD2	TGTGCCAGCAGTGGGGGACTAGTTAACACCGGGGAGCTGTTTTTT	CASSGGLVNTGELFF
TRBJ2-7	-	TRBV27	TRBD2	TGTGCCAGCAGTGCTAGCGGGAGAGTCGGCTACGAGCAGTACTTC	CASSASGRVGYEQYF
TRBJ2-7	once	TRBV6-2/TRBV6-3	TRBD2	TGTGCCAGCAGCTCCGGACTAGCGGGAGCCTACGAGCAGTACTTC	CASSSGLAGAYEQYF
TRBJ2-1	-	TRBV19	-	TGTGCCAGTAGTATAGATCCCAGCGGGCTTTATAATGAGCAGTTCTTC	CASSIDPSGLYNEQFF
TRBJ2-1	-	TRBV11-3	-	TGTGCCAGCAGCTTTCGTCCAGGGGCTGACAATGAGCAGTTCTTC	CASSFRPGADNEQFF
TRBJ2-1	few	TRBV6-6	-	TGTGCCAGCAGGGACCCTAGCGCCTCAGGCGGTGAGCAGTTCTTC	CASRDPSASGGEQFF
TRBJ1-2	-	TRBV24-1	-	TGTGCCACCAGTGTTAGTGGGGACTATGGCTACACCTTC	CATSVSGDYGYTF
TRBJ2-5	once	TRBV6-4	-	TGTGCCAGCAGGGGTCATGACAGCTTGTACCAAGAGACCCAGTACTTC	CASRGHDSLYQETQYF
TRBJ2-7	-	TRBV19	-	TGTGCCAGTAGCGCACAGGGTCTGGGAGACGAGCAGTACTTC	CASSAQGLGDEQYF
TRBJ1-2	-	TRBV5-1	-	TGCGCCAGCAGCTATGGACAGACAACCAACTATGGCTACACCTTC	CASSYGQTTNYGYTF
TRBJ2-1	-	TRBV9	TRBD2	TGTGCCAGCAGCGCCTTTACGGGAGGGGTCTACAATGAGCAGTTCTTC	CASSAFTGGVYNEQFF
TRBJ2-2	-	TRBV6-1	-	TGTGCCAGCAGTGATCTGGGCGTCGGGGAGCTGTTTTTT	CASSDLGVGELFF
TRBJ2-7	-	TRBV5-6	-	TGTGCCAGCAGCTTGAGAGGGGGTGGGCTCGAGCAGTACTTC	CASSLRGGGLEQYF
TRBJ1-4	-	TRBV30	-	TGTGCCTGGAGTGTACAAGAAAAACTGTTTTTT	CAWSVQEKLFF
TRBJ1-1	-	TRBV28	-	TGTGCCAGCAGTCCGTGGGCGGGGGGCGGTAACACTGAAGCTTTCTTT	CASSPWAGGGNTEAFF
TRBJ1-5	-	TRBV28	-	TGTGCCTCATTACGTGGGGGCGGCAATCAGCCCCAGCATTTT	CASLRGGGNQPQHF
TRBJ2-1	-	TRBV12-3/TRBV12-4	-	TGTGCCACCAGGGCTTCCTACAATGAGCAGTTCTTC	CATRASYNEQFF
TRBJ2-2	-	TRBV19	-	TGTGCCAGTAGTCCTAACCCCTCCGGGGAGCTGTTTTTT	CASSPNPSGELFF
TRBJ1-4	-	TRBV7-9	TRBD1	TGTGCCAGCAGCTGGGACAGAAATGAAAAACTGTTTTTT	CASSWDRNEKLFF
TRBJ1-1	few	TRBV24-1	-	TGTGCCACCAGAGGGGGGACTGAAGCTTTCTTT	CATRGGTEAFF
TRBJ2-1	-	TRBV7-9	TRBD2	TGTGCCAGCAGCTTAGGGACTAGCGGGCCTAATGAGCAGTTCTTC	CASSLGTSGPNEQFF
TRBJ2-3	-	TRBV18	-	TGTGCCAGCTCACCACCGGGGCCGAGCACAGATACGCAGTATTTT	CASSPPGPSTDTQYF
TRBJ2-3	-	TRBV4-2	-	TGTGCCAGCAGCCAAGTTGCGGATACGCAGTATTTT	CASSQVADTQYF
TRBJ2-3	once	TRBV5-5	TRBD2	TGTGCCAGCAGCCCCCGGACTAGCGGAACTAGCACAGATACGCAGTATTTT	CASSPRTSGTSTDTQYF
TRBJ2-7	-	TRBV27	-	TGTGCCAGCAGGGACGAAGGGGCAAGTGGGGCCTACGAGCAGTACTTC	CASRDEGASGAYEQYF
TRBJ2-3	-	TRBV9	-	TGTGCCAGCAGCGTAGGGGCGCGCACAGATACGCAGTATTTT	CASSVGARTDTQYF
TRBJ2-5	-	TRBV28	TRBD1	TGTGCCAGCACCAAAGTCAGGGGGCCCCCAACTAAAGAGACCCAGTACTTC	CASTKVRGPPTKETQYF
TRBJ2-6	few	TRBV29-1	-	TGCAGCGTACGTTTTAGCTCTGGGGCCAACGTCCTGACTTTC	CSVRFSSGANVLTF
TRBJ1-3	-	TRBV19	-	TGTGCCAGTAGCCTGGGACTACTGTCTGGAAACACCATATATTTT	CASSLGLLSGNTIYF
TRBJ2-3	-	TRBV7-9	-	TGTGCCAGCAGCTTAGGAGGCGCGGTAATCACAGATACGCAGTATTTT	CASSLGGAVITDTQYF
TRBJ2-7	-	TRBV19	-	TGTGCCAGTAGTATGGGACATCCCTACGAGCAGTACTTC	CASSMGHPYEQYF
TRBJ2-5	-	TRBV12-3/TRBV12-4	-	TGTGCCAGCAGAAAAGGAGAGACCCAGTACTTC	CASRKGETQYF
TRBJ2-3	-	TRBV18	TRBD2	TGTGCCAGCTCACCTCTACTAGCGCAGGGAGATACGCAGTATTTT	CASSPLLAQGDTQYF
TRBJ2-3	-	TRBV28	TRBD2	TGTGCCAGCAGTTTAGCCCAAACGGGAGGGCAGGTAGATACGCAGTATTTT	CASSLAQTGGQVDTQYF
TRBJ1-4	-	TRBV7-2	-	TGTGCCAGCAGCTTAACGGTAACAGCGTCACTAGGGGAACTGTTTTTT	CASSLTVTASLGELFF
TRBJ2-7	-	TRBV9	-	TGTGCCAGCAGCCCCCGGGGGAGAGGCGAGCAGTACTTC	CASSPRGRGEQYF
TRBJ1-3	-	TRBV4-3	-	TGCGCCAGCAGCCAAGTCGACAGCACGGGAAACACCATATATTTT	CASSQVDSTGNTIYF
TRBJ2-7	-	TRBV3-1/TRBV3-2	TRBD2	TGTGCCAGCACCCGAGGGGAGGGCAGCGAGCAGTACTTC	CASTRGEGSEQYF
TRBJ2-6	-	TRBV27	-	TGTGCCAGCAGTTTGCAGGGACCGGAGGCTGGGGCCAACGTCCTGACTTTC	CASSLQGPEAGANVLTF
TRBJ1-2	-	TRBV28	-	TGTGCCAGTCGCAGCGGAGTGGGGACTAACTATGGCTACACCTTC	CASRSGVGTNYGYTF